These 27 T cell receptor beta chains originate from one sample sequenced in a study of T cell responses to AZD1222 COVID-19 vaccine. Using immunoSEQ multiplex PCR, the repertoire was profiled, and TCRdb retains in-frame clones only, with some absent. The sample includes some 140,000 clones, about 94% of them seen just once. This material consisted of peripheral blood, taken on day 0 of AZD1222 vaccination. Receptors were obtained from an adult in good health.

This clone was observed once. This chain uses TRBV9 with TRBJ2-3; D unresolved. The CDR3 is 15 amino acids. Per germline, CDR1 SGDLS and CDR2 YYNGEE. Trimming left V 2 bases short and J 3 bases short, with 13 bases between. CDR3 sequence: CASSVDYGQTDTQYF. The CDR3 DNA sequence: TGTGCCAGCAGCGTTGATTATGGCCAGACAGATACGCAGTATTTT. Using reference TRBV9 and TRBJ2-3 for the parts outside the CDR3, the full variable domain is DSGVTQTPKHLITATGQRVTLRCSPRSGDLSVYWYQQSLDQGLQFLIQYYNGEERAKGNILERFSAQQFPDLHSELNLSSLELGDSALYFCASSVDYGQTDTQYFGPGTRLTVL.

The V gene is TRBV30, the J gene TRBJ1-1; unclear D gene. Germline CDR1 and CDR2: GTSNPN and SVGIG (reference sequence). The germline V and J ends were trimmed by 2 bases and 3 bases, with 7 bases remaining between them. The CDR3 runs 12 residues. CDR3 in DNA: TGTGCCTGGAGTCTCCTCTACACTGAAGCTTTCTTT. Its translation: CAWSLLYTEAFF.

This chain joins TRBV4-3 and TRBJ1-1; 7 bases line up with TRBD1. V was clipped by 2 bases and J by 3 bases; unmatched bases: 6. CDR1 and CDR2 (germline): LGHNA, YSLEER. There are 15 residues in the CDR3. DNA of the CDR3: TGCGCCAGCAGCCAAACGGACAGGTTGGACACTGAAGCTTTCTTT. It is translated as CASSQTDRLDTEAFF.

This rearrangement joins TRBV12-3 or TRBV12-4 to TRBJ1-2; possibly TRBD1 for D (5 bases). V lost 3 bases to trimming and J lost 1 base, with 6 bases between them. The CDR3 runs to 13 residues. CDR3 DNA sequence: TGTGCCAGCAGTTTCGACAGTAACTATGGCTACACCTTC. This sequence encodes CASSFDSNYGYTF.

The chain has TRBV5-1 and TRBJ2-2; 7 bases line up with TRBD1. The CDR3 totals 16 residues. V was clipped by 0 bases and J by 7 bases; unmatched bases: 9. The germline gives CDR1 SGHRS, CDR2 YFSETQ. The CDR3 DNA follows: TGCGCCAGCAGCTTGGATGTGACAGGGACCAGCGGGGAGCTGTTTTTT. It encodes CASSLDVTGTSGELFF.

The V call is TRBV7-2, the J call TRBJ1-2; TRBD1 matches at 11 bases. Trimming took 5 bases from V and 6 from J; bases not matched to a gene: 8. Germline CDR1 SGHTA, CDR2 FQGNSA. The CDR3 sequence is 15 residues long. CDR3 sequence (DNA): TGTGCCAGCAGCCTTAGGGGACAGGGGGTAAATGGCTACACCTTC. This sequence encodes CASSLRGQGVNGYTF. Looking up the rest from reference TRBV7-2 and TRBJ1-2 gives the full variable domain: GAGVSQSPSNKVTEKGKDVELRCDPISGHTALYWYRQSLGQGLEFLIYFQGNSAPDKSGLPSDRFSAERTGGSVSTLTIQRTQQEDSAVYLCASSLRGQGVNGYTFGSGTRLTVV.

The chain carries TRBV30 and TRBJ1-2, with D perhaps TRBD1 (6 bases). The CDR3 spans 13 residues. V was shortened by 7 bases and J by 3 bases, with 15 bases between the two germline ends. Germline V gives CDR1 GTSNPN, CDR2 SVGIG (reference sequence). Written as DNA, the CDR3 is TGTGCCTCCCACCCGGGGGCAGACTATGGCTACACCTTC. Encoded protein: CASHPGADYGYTF.

This clone was counted a single time. The chain has TRBV5-6 and TRBJ2-5, with 8 bases fitting TRBD1. Trimming at V came to 1 base and at J to 5 bases, leaving 7 bases not matched to a gene. This CDR3 has 15 residues. The germline CDR1 and CDR2 sequences are SGHDT and YYEEEE. The CDR3 DNA sequence: TGTGCCAGCAGCTTGCTGGGCAGGGGGCTGGAGACCCAGTACTTC. Protein sequence: CASSLLGRGLETQYF.

This sequence joins TRBV19 and TRBJ2-7; 8 bases match TRBD2. V was clipped by 8 bases and J by 1 base; unmatched bases: 10. This CDR3 is 15 amino acids long. Germline lookup yields CDR1 LNHDA and CDR2 SQIVND (reference sequence). CDR3 bases: TGTGCCAGTCGGTACGGCGGGGGGAATTCCTACGAGCAGTACTTC. As protein: CASRYGGGNSYEQYF.

V gene TRBV11-2 combines with J gene TRBJ1-2; possibly TRBD1 for D (5 bases). The CDR3 loop spans 19 amino acids. The germline CDR1 and CDR2 sequences are SGHAT and FQNNGV. V lost 5 bases and J 2 bases, leaving 27 bases between the germline ends. CDR3 region: CASSQHAAHPGVENYGYTF. CDR3 bases: TGTGCCAGCAGCCAGCATGCGGCCCACCCGGGGGTTGAAAACTATGGCTACACCTTC.

V gene TRBV4-2 combines with J gene TRBJ2-2; 8 nucleotides match TRBD1. The CDR3 has 16 residues. Unmatched junction bases numbered 5, after V lost 5 bases and J lost 0 bases. CDR1 and CDR2 (germline): LGHNA, YNFKEQ. Written as DNA, the CDR3 is TGTGCCAGCAGCGGACAGGGTAGGACGAACACCGGGGAGCTGTTTTTT. Translated, it gives CASSGQGRTNTGELFF.

V usage is TRBV3-1 (or the pseudogene TRBV3-2) and J usage is TRBJ1-6, with D maybe TRBD1 (5 bases). V was cut by 1 base and J by 7 bases, with 8 bases left in between. Germline V gene lookup returns CDR1 LGHDT and CDR2 YNNKEL (reference sequence). This CDR3 spans 14 amino acids. CDR3 region: CASSQGRGNSPLHF. The CDR3 DNA sequence: TGTGCCAGCAGCCAAGGGCGGGGGAATTCACCCCTCCACTTT.

This chain connects TRBV6-5 to TRBJ1-5; TRBD1 is a possible D gene (5 bases). Trimming removed 2 bases from V and 6 bases from J, with 11 bases in between. In germline, CDR1 is MNHEY, CDR2 SVGAGI. CDR3 length: 14 amino acids. In nucleotides, the CDR3 is TGTGCCAGCAGTTACGGTTTGGGGGGTCAGCCCCAGCATTTT. This encodes CASSYGLGGQPQHF.

V is TRBV6-5 and J is TRBJ2-1; D is unresolved. The CDR3 runs to 15 residues. Trimming shortened V by 5 bases and J by 2 bases, and 13 bases separated the two germline ends. The germline CDR1 and CDR2 sequences are MNHEY and SVGAGI. The CDR3, as DNA: TGTGCCAGCAGTCCGCCGACGTGGACCTACAATGAGCAGTTCTTC. Protein product: CASSPPTWTYNEQFF.

The chain carries TRBV27 and TRBJ2-2; D is unclear. Trimming left V 0 bases short and J 1 base short, with 3 bases between. Germline loops: CDR1 MNHEY, CDR2 SMNVEV (reference sequence). This CDR3 spans 14 amino acids. CDR3 sequence (DNA): TGTGCCAGCAGTTTATCGCTGAACACCGGGGAGCTGTTTTTT. Protein product: CASSLSLNTGELFF.

This chain uses TRBV9 with TRBJ1-6; TRBD1 might be the D (6 bases). Trimming stripped 3 bases from V and 5 bases from J, with 18 bases between. The CDR3 spans 17 residues. Germline V gene lookup returns CDR1 SGDLS and CDR2 YYNGEE. CDR3 DNA: TGTGCCAGCAGCGAAAGACAGGTTAAATCTAATAATTCACCCCTCCACTTT. Translating it yields CASSERQVKSNNSPLHF.

This chain connects TRBV19 to TRBJ2-7; D unresolved. Per the germline V gene, CDR1 is LNHDA and CDR2 is SQIVND (reference sequence). V dropped 6 bases and J dropped 2 bases, with 11 bases sitting between them. The CDR3 runs to 13 residues. This CDR3 is CASRAPITYEQYF. In nucleotides, the CDR3 is TGTGCCAGTAGGGCACCCATTACCTACGAGCAGTACTTC.

V and J are TRBV28 and TRBJ1-4, with TRBD1 identical over 9 bases. CDR1 and CDR2 (germline): MDHEN, SYDVKM. V trimming: 2 bases; J trimming: 7 bases; junction bases outside the gene matches: 2. This CDR3 is 14 amino acids long. As DNA, the CDR3 is TGTGCCAGCAGTTTAGTGGACAGGGGTGAAAAACTGTTTTTT. This sequence encodes CASSLVDRGEKLFF.

V is TRBV12-3 or TRBV12-4 and J is TRBJ1-3, with D uncertain. V gave up 7 bases and J gave up 6 bases, with 10 bases separating them. This CDR3 contains 12 residues. The chain's CDR3 is CASKHGLNTIYF. CDR3 in DNA: TGTGCCAGCAAACATGGCTTAAACACCATATATTTT.

The CDR3 loop is CASSTYTEGYTGELFF. The CDR3 region has the DNA TGTGCCAGTAGTACCTATACGGAGGGTTACACCGGGGAGCTGTTTTTT. V usage is TRBV19 and J usage is TRBJ2-2; tentative D call: TRBD2 (6 bases). This CDR3 comprises 16 residues. The germline V gene has CDR1 LNHDA and CDR2 SQIVND (reference sequence). V shed 4 bases and J shed 3 bases, with 15 bases lying between them.

V gene TRBV15 combines with J gene TRBJ1-2; D might be TRBD1 (5 bases). V lost 5 bases to trimming and J lost 1 base, with 11 bases between them. The CDR3 runs 14 residues. Germline V gene lookup returns CDR1 LNHNV and CDR2 YYDKDF (reference sequence). CDR3 protein: CATSAPDSNYGYTF. The DNA of the CDR3 is TGTGCCACCAGCGCTCCCGACAGTAACTATGGCTACACCTTC.

The V call is TRBV4-2, the J call TRBJ1-5; 7 bases align to TRBD1. CDR3 length equals 15 residues. Germline trimming cut 4 bases from V and 7 bases from J; bases unmatched to any gene: 10. Germline V gives CDR1 LGHNA, CDR2 YNFKEQ. CDR3 nucleotides: TGTGCCAGCAGCCCTGATGCAGGGGGTGCACAGCCCCAGCATTTT. Protein: CASSPDAGGAQPQHF.

The genes are TRBV28 and TRBJ2-7; a weak D match, TRBD1 (5 bases). Germline assignment: CDR1 MDHEN and CDR2 SYDVKM. This CDR3 contains 15 residues. V dropped 6 bases and J dropped 7 bases, with 22 bases sitting between them. This chain's CDR3 is CASRPTLLIRGEQYF. CDR3 DNA sequence: TGTGCCAGCAGGCCTACGCTCCTCATTAGGGGTGAGCAGTACTTC.

The gene calls are TRBV6-6 and TRBJ2-1, with D hard to call. Germline values: CDR1 MNHNY, CDR2 SVGAGI (reference sequence). V shed 2 bases and J shed 3 bases, with 14 bases lying between them. This CDR3 region has 16 residues. The chain's CDR3 is CASSYLDFLGYNEQFF. The CDR3 nucleotides read TGTGCCAGCAGTTACCTAGACTTTCTGGGCTACAATGAGCAGTTCTTC.

The chain joins TRBV12-5 to TRBJ1-5; no clear D. The CDR3 is 13 residues long. Trimming stripped 3 bases from V and 5 bases from J, with 8 bases between. Germline values: CDR1 LGHNT, CDR2 FRNRAP. CDR3 nucleotide sequence: TGTGCTAGTGGTTTTTCGGGGTATCAGCCCCAGCATTTT. It specifies CASGFSGYQPQHF.

The genes are TRBV19 and TRBJ1-4; no reliable D call. The CDR3 has 13 amino acids. Germline CDR1 and CDR2: LNHDA and SQIVND (reference sequence). The V and J ends lost 3 bases and 8 bases respectively, with 10 bases between them. Here the CDR3 reads CASSMTRMEKLFF. CDR3 nucleotides: TGTGCCAGTAGTATGACCCGAATGGAAAAACTGTTTTTT.

The rearrangement links TRBV19 to TRBJ1-3; D possibly corresponds to TRBD1 (5 bases). Trimming shortened V by 6 bases and J by 0 bases, and 12 bases separated the two germline ends. There are 15 residues in the CDR3. The germline V gene has CDR1 LNHDA and CDR2 SQIVND (reference sequence). CDR3 loop: CASSYPRVSGNTIYF. CDR3 in DNA: TGTGCCAGTAGCTATCCCAGGGTCTCTGGAAACACCATATATTTT.